Listed here are 2 T cell receptor beta chains from one sample, sequenced in a study of T cell clonotyping in hematopoietic cell transplantation. Documented time point: recipient sample about 28 days before transplant, after cytoreduction. Sequencing used immunoSEQ multiplex PCR; TCRdb keeps in-frame clones, though not all of them. The repertoire includes tens of thousands of clones, almost 97% of them detected once, and roughly 1.5% sits in the top ten. Sequenced here: peripheral blood mononuclear cells, sampled before stem cell transplant. Every receptor here comes from a woman in her forties or fifties with acute myeloid leukemia. Some clones in this sample may be carry-over from other donors' samples.

The CDR3 coding sequence is TGCGCCAGCAGTTATAGCGGGAGAGAAGAGACCCAGTACTTC. Amino acid sequence: CASSYSGREETQYF. V is TRBV5-1 and J is TRBJ2-5, with 9 positions matching TRBD2. Trimming at V came to 5 bases and at J to 3 bases, leaving 5 bases not matched to a gene. Germline loops: CDR1 SGHRS, CDR2 YFSETQ. The CDR3 covers 14 residues. Supplemented by reference TRBV5-1 and TRBJ2-5, the full variable domain reads KAGVTQTPRYLIKTRGQQVTLSCSPISGHRSVSWYQQTPGQGLQFLFEYFSETQRNKGNFPGRFSGRQFSNSRSEMNVSTLELGDSALYLCASSYSGREETQYFGPGTRLLVL.

The V and J genes are TRBV2 and TRBJ2-7, with D unclear. Per germline, CDR1 SNHLY and CDR2 FYNNEI. This CDR3 spans 14 amino acids. V was cut by 4 bases and J by 9 bases, with 19 bases left in between. The DNA of the CDR3 is TGTGCCAGCAGTGGCCCCAGGACCTACGAAGTGCAGTACTTC. This translates into CASSGPRTYEVQYF.